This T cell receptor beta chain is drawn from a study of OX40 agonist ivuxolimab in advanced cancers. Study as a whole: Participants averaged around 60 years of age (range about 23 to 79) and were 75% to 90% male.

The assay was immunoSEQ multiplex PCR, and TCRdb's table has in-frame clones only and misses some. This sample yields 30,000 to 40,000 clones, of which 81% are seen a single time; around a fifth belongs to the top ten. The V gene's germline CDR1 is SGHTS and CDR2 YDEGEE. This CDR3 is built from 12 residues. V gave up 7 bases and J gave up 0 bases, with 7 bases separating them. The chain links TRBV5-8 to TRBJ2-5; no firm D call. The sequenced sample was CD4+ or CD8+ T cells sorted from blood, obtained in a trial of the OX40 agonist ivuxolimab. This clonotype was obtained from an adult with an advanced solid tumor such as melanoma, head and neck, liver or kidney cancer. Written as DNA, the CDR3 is TGTGCCAGCGTAAGGTACCAAGAGACCCAGTACTTC. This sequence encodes CASVRYQETQYF.